Included here is one TCR beta chain sequence, with context. Its antigen is not known. The data were obtained in a study of human CD8 memory T cell subsets. The authors drew RNA from duplicate vials of fewer than 190,000 sorted CD8+ T cells per subset. By UMI-labeled 5' RACE, the TCR beta libraries were made. Following a re-call of the 5' RACE reads, TCRdb has one entry per CDR3 protein and lacks DNA. The repertoire shows 8,500 to 10,000 distinct CDR3 sequences; the top ten hold 22%. Study-wide points: T cells showing similarly high diversity were the stem-like memory and precursor exhausted cells, not the effector memory cells.

The TCR sequence derives from a human donor in good health. The sample taken for sequencing was CD8+ T cells from PBMCs.

The CDR3 reads CASSPNNEQFF. The J gene is TRBJ2-1, the V gene TRBV28. This CDR3 region has 11 residues. The germline gives CDR1 MDHEN, CDR2 SYDVKM.